The 31 T cell receptor beta chains below were found in one sample sequenced in a study of beta chain features in type 1 diabetes. Study-wide points: Shortening of TCRB CDR3s, moderate but significant, appeared in all four CD4+ subsets of Type 1 diabetes patients.

Sequenced material consisted of expressed TCRB transcripts (all of the isolated RNA was reverse transcribed). Profiling relied on immunoSEQ multiplex PCR, and the TCRdb table lists in-frame clones only, not all of them. The sample shows approximately 360,000 clones, roughly 12% of them seen only once. What these receptors recognize is not known. Material for sequencing was naive CD4+ T cells from blood. These receptors were collected from a woman between 18 and 29 years old with type 1 diabetes.

This clone was seen a handful of times. Other DNA sequences within the sample encode an identical CDR3. The chain couples TRBV7-9 to TRBJ2-7; 11 bases match TRBD1. V lost 2 bases to trimming and J lost 3 bases; unmatched junction nucleotides: 3. The CDR3 contains 15 residues. Germline V gene data show CDR1 as SEHNR and CDR2 as FQNEAQ (reference sequence). The CDR3 DNA reads TGTGCCAGCAGCTTAAGAGGGACAGGGGGCTACGAGCAGTACTTC. This codes for CASSLRGTGGYEQYF. Filled out from reference TRBV7-9 and TRBJ2-7, the complete variable domain reads DTGVSQNPRHKITKRGQNVTFRCDPISEHNRLYWYRQTLGQGPEFLTYFQNEAQLEKSRLLSDRFSAERPKGSFSTLEIQRTEQGDSAMYLCASSLRGTGGYEQYFGPGTRLTVT.

The V call is TRBV5-4, the J call TRBJ1-2; 9 positions match TRBD1. Germline V CDR1 and CDR2: SGHNT, YYREEE (reference sequence). CDR3 length: 16 amino acids. V dropped 0 bases and J dropped 7; count of bases not matched to a gene: 10. CDR3 in amino acids: CASSLAPGQGAGGYTF. The CDR3 region has the DNA TGTGCCAGCAGCTTGGCTCCGGGACAGGGAGCGGGTGGCTACACCTTC.

V and J are TRBV5-6 and TRBJ1-1; no definite D call. In germline, CDR1 is SGHDT, CDR2 YYEEEE. The V and J ends lost 2 bases and 1 base respectively, with 12 bases between them. The CDR3 loop spans 15 amino acids. The CDR3 is CASSFESHGNTEAFF. As DNA, the CDR3 is TGTGCCAGCAGCTTCGAGTCCCACGGGAACACTGAAGCTTTCTTT.

This chain connects TRBV7-2 to TRBJ2-5; 9 positions match TRBD1. This CDR3 region has 17 residues. Germline V lookup: CDR1 SGHTA, CDR2 FQGNSA. After removal of 5 bases from V and 1 base from J, the junction contained 11 bases not matched to a gene. The CDR3 sequence: CASSISGTGSTQETQYF. CDR3 coding DNA: TGTGCCAGCAGCATCTCCGGGACAGGGTCGACCCAAGAGACCCAGTACTTC. The whole variable domain, remainder taken from reference TRBV7-2 and TRBJ2-5, is GAGVSQSPSNKVTEKGKDVELRCDPISGHTALYWYRQSLGQGLEFLIYFQGNSAPDKSGLPSDRFSAERTGGSVSTLTIQRTQQEDSAVYLCASSISGTGSTQETQYFGPGTRLLVL.

This chain connects TRBV15 to TRBJ2-6; no clear D gene. This CDR3 is built from 17 residues. Germline loops: CDR1 LNHNV, CDR2 YYDKDF (reference sequence). With 2 bases removed from V and 0 bases from J, the gap between germline ends came to 11 bases. CDR3 nucleotides: TGTGCCACCAGCAGAAAATCTCCTTACTCTGGGGCCAACGTCCTGACTTTC. It yields the protein CATSRKSPYSGANVLTF.

There are a few counts of this clone. The chain uses TRBV19 and TRBJ2-3, with 7 bases identical to TRBD2. Losses at the gene ends were 5 bases for V and 2 bases for J; bases not matched to a gene: 7. CDR3 length: 15 amino acids. CDR1 LNHDA and CDR2 SQIVND come from the germline V gene (reference sequence). CDR3 DNA sequence: TGTGCCAGTAGTCGACTCGGGGGGACCACAGATACGCAGTATTTT. Translating gives CASSRLGGTTDTQYF.

This clone showed up just a few times. V and J are TRBV10-3 and TRBJ2-5; TRBD2 matches 10 bases. Trimming at V came to 4 bases and at J to 5 bases, leaving 10 bases not matched to a gene. The CDR3 loop spans 16 amino acids. The germline V gene encodes CDR1 ENHRY and CDR2 SYGVKD. DNA of the CDR3: TGTGCCATCAGTGGCATATCTAGCGGGAGTTACGAGACCCAGTACTTC. Translated, it gives CAISGISSGSYETQYF.

Only a few counts were recorded for this clone. Written as DNA, the CDR3 is TGTGCCACCAGGGCGGGTGGGGCCAACGTCCTGACTTTC. Amino acid sequence: CATRAGGANVLTF. This rearrangement joins TRBV7-8 to TRBJ2-6, with D possibly called TRBD1 or TRBD2 (5 bases each). The CDR3 totals 13 residues. The germline V and J ends were trimmed by 10 bases and 3 bases, with 10 bases remaining between them. Per germline, CDR1 SGHVS and CDR2 FQNEAQ.

The chain recombines TRBV5-1 with TRBJ2-1; D possibly corresponds to TRBD1 (5 bases). This CDR3 has 15 amino acids. The germline gives CDR1 SGHRS, CDR2 YFSETQ. V was trimmed by 0 bases and J by 3 bases, leaving 10 bases between them. CDR3: CASSLGGQDYNEQFF. Here the CDR3 DNA reads TGCGCCAGCAGCTTGGGAGGACAAGACTACAATGAGCAGTTCTTC.

In this sample, this clone turned up once. The J gene is TRBJ1-4, the V gene TRBV6-5; 8 nucleotides line up with TRBD1. Germline V gene lookup returns CDR1 MNHEY and CDR2 SVGAGI. V lost 5 bases and J lost 8; bases outside the gene matches: 7. The CDR3 contains 14 residues. The CDR3 DNA follows: TGTGCCAGCAGTCTCGGACAGGGAAGGGAAAAACTGTTTTTT. Translation: CASSLGQGREKLFF.

This clone has only a few counts. The rearrangement joins TRBV7-3 to TRBJ2-2; a possible D gene is TRBD2 (6 bases). CDR1 is SGHTA, CDR2 FQGTGA, per germline. The V and J ends lost 5 bases and 3 bases respectively, with 10 bases between them. The CDR3 is 14 residues long. The CDR3 coding sequence is TGTGCCAGCAGCGGAGGGACTCACACCGGGGAGCTGTTTTTT. Amino acids: CASSGGTHTGELFF.

The chain uses TRBV6-5 and TRBJ2-3, with 7 bases that match TRBD2. J gave up 3 bases and V 5 bases, and 8 bases lay outside the gene matches. The CDR3 has 15 amino acids. CDR1 is MNHEY, CDR2 SVGAGI, per germline. CDR3 residues: CASSQSGIQTDTQYF. The CDR3, as DNA: TGTGCCAGCAGTCAAAGCGGGATTCAAACAGATACGCAGTATTTT.

This clone turned up a few times. The CDR3 spells CASSFLEAEQFF. The CDR3 DNA sequence: TGTGCCAGCAGTTTTCTGGAGGCTGAGCAGTTCTTC. The chain carries TRBV28 and TRBJ2-1; possibly TRBD2 for D (5 bases). CDR1 MDHEN and CDR2 SYDVKM come from the germline V gene. This CDR3 comprises 12 residues. Trimming took off 3 bases at V and 9 bases at J, with 9 bases between the two ends.

The rearrangement joins TRBV5-4 to TRBJ2-7; TRBD1 is a possible D gene (5 bases). Trimming removed 4 bases from V and 3 bases from J, with 11 bases in between. The CDR3 consists of 13 residues. Germline CDR1 SGHNT, CDR2 YYREEE (reference sequence). The CDR3 sequence is CASSKMTDYEQYF. CDR3 nucleotide sequence: TGTGCCAGCAGCAAGATGACAGACTACGAGCAGTACTTC.

This clone was seen a few times. V usage is TRBV7-9 and J usage is TRBJ1-4; possibly TRBD1 for D (5 bases). The CDR3 spans 13 residues. Germline values: CDR1 SEHNR, CDR2 FQNEAQ (reference sequence). CDR3 bases: TGTGCTGGGGGAGGACGAACTAATGAAAAACTGTTTTTT. It codes for CAGGGRTNEKLFF.

This chain links TRBV9 with TRBJ2-7, with 9 bases matching TRBD1. The V and J ends lost 0 bases and 6 bases, in that order; junction bases with no gene match: 7. The CDR3 has 15 amino acids. The V gene's germline CDR1 is SGDLS and CDR2 YYNGEE. The CDR3 region has the DNA TGTGCCAGCAGCGTAGACGGGACAGGGTGGTCCGAGCAGTACTTC. Translating it yields CASSVDGTGWSEQYF. Full variable domain (remainder filled in from reference TRBV9 and TRBJ2-7): DSGVTQTPKHLITATGQRVTLRCSPRSGDLSVYWYQQSLDQGLQFLIQYYNGEERAKGNILERFSAQQFPDLHSELNLSSLELGDSALYFCASSVDGTGWSEQYFGPGTRLTVT.

The chain couples TRBV10-3 to TRBJ2-1, with TRBD1 identical over 8 bases. V shed 2 bases, J shed 2 bases, and the junction held 2 bases outside the gene matches. From germline, CDR1 is ENHRY and CDR2 SYGVKD. The CDR3 extends over 15 amino acids. The CDR3 protein is CAISEGQGAYNEQFF. The CDR3 DNA sequence: TGTGCCATCAGTGAGGGACAGGGAGCCTACAATGAGCAGTTCTTC.

The chain uses TRBV4-3 and TRBJ1-1; D not certain. The CDR3 runs 14 residues. The germline V gene has CDR1 LGHNA and CDR2 YSLEER. V lost 3 bases and J lost 3, with 11 bases in between. The CDR3 here is CASSQWTGDTEAFF. DNA for the CDR3: TGCGCCAGCAGCCAGTGGACCGGGGACACTGAAGCTTTCTTT.

The chain links TRBV9 to TRBJ2-3; possible D gene TRBD1, 6 bases. V was shortened by 4 bases and J by 7 bases, with 19 bases between the two germline ends. Germline loops: CDR1 SGDLS, CDR2 YYNGEE. CDR3 length equals 15 residues. The CDR3 here is CASSSTPQGGNTQYF. The DNA of the CDR3 is TGTGCCAGCAGCTCGACCCCACAGGGCGGCAATACGCAGTATTTT.

This clone was counted between two and nine times. This chain joins TRBV6-6 and TRBJ1-1, with 8 bases that match TRBD1. Germline assignment: CDR1 MNHNY and CDR2 SVGAGI (reference sequence). This CDR3 has 15 amino acids. V lost 4 bases to trimming and J lost 1 base; unmatched junction nucleotides: 5. In nucleotides, the CDR3 is TGTGCCAGCAGTTGGAAAGACAGGGGGAACACTGAAGCTTTCTTT. Translated: CASSWKDRGNTEAFF.

CDR3 DNA sequence: TGTGCCAGCAGACGGACTAGCGGGAGGTTATCAGATACGCAGTATTTT. Translated, it gives CASRRTSGRLSDTQYF. The J gene is TRBJ2-3, the V gene TRBV5-6; TRBD2 aligns across 14 bases. The ends lost 5 bases at V and 4 bases at J; junction bases unmatched: 6. Germline CDR1 reads SGHDT; CDR2 reads YYEEEE. The CDR3 contains 16 residues.

The rearrangement links TRBV4-2 to TRBJ2-1, with D perhaps TRBD2 (5 bases). V lost 0 bases and J 1 base, leaving 13 bases between the germline ends. Germline V CDR1 and CDR2: LGHNA, YNFKEQ. There are 17 residues in the CDR3. The CDR3 bases are TGTGCCAGCAGCCAAGAACATGCGGGCCCTTCCTACAATGAGCAGTTCTTC. Protein product: CASSQEHAGPSYNEQFF.

The rearrangement joins TRBV6-6 to TRBJ1-5; 9 bases are shared with TRBD1. V was clipped by 6 bases and J by 3 bases; unmatched bases: 9. Germline V CDR1 and CDR2: MNHNY, SVGAGI (reference sequence). The CDR3 is 16 amino acids. The CDR3 DNA reads TGTGCCAGCAGACGTCCGGGACAGGGAAACAATCAGCCCCAGCATTTT. Residues: CASRRPGQGNNQPQHF.

CDR3 bases: TGTGCCAGCAGTCCCCCGGGACAGGGGAAGACTGAAGCTTTCTTT. It specifies CASSPPGQGKTEAFF. V is TRBV27 and J is TRBJ1-1; 10 bases are shared with TRBD1. CDR1 is MNHEY and CDR2 is SMNVEV in the germline V gene (reference sequence). The CDR3 has 15 residues. Unmatched junction bases numbered 8, after V lost 5 bases and J lost 5 bases.

This clone was seen more than once but under ten times. This chain joins TRBV2 and TRBJ1-2; D remains ambiguous. The CDR3 has 15 residues. Germline CDR1 reads SNHLY; CDR2 reads FYNNEI. V lost 7 bases and J 3 bases, leaving 18 bases between the germline ends. Written as DNA, the CDR3 is TGTGCCAGCACCCCTGAGGGTTTGGTCGACTATGGCTACACCTTC. The encoded protein is CASTPEGLVDYGYTF.

This chain connects TRBV5-4 to TRBJ1-1; a weak D match, TRBD1 (6 bases). Germline-derived CDR1 and CDR2 are SGHNT and YYREEE (reference sequence). This CDR3 is built from 15 residues. The V end lost 0 bases, the J end lost 4 bases, and 13 bases lay between the germline ends. The CDR3 DNA reads TGTGCCAGCAGCTTGGTGGGGGCGGGAGGCACTGAAGCTTTCTTT. Protein sequence: CASSLVGAGGTEAFF.

The CDR3 sequence is CASRTSGHPYGYTF. The DNA for the CDR3 is TGTGCCAGCAGGACCTCGGGACACCCATATGGCTACACCTTC. The chain employs TRBV28 and TRBJ1-2; D possibly corresponds to TRBD1 (6 bases). CDR1 is MDHEN and CDR2 is SYDVKM in the germline V gene. The CDR3 is 14 amino acids. Trimming left V 6 bases short and J 5 bases short, with 16 bases between.

This clone was found a few times. The chain has TRBV25-1 and TRBJ2-1, with D possibly TRBD2 on 5 matching bases. CDR3 length equals 13 residues. The V end was cut by 5 bases, the J end by 7 bases, with 12 bases between. Germline loops: CDR1 MGHDK, CDR2 SYGVNS. The CDR3 coding sequence is TGTGCCAGCAGTCGGGCGGGTACTAATGAGCAGTTCTTC. Residues: CASSRAGTNEQFF.

The CDR3 coding sequence is TGTGCCAGCAGTTTGAGGTCGACAGTACAAAATGAAAAACTGTTTTTT. Encoded protein: CASSLRSTVQNEKLFF. The chain recombines TRBV27 with TRBJ1-4, with D possibly TRBD1 on 5 matching bases. V gave up 3 bases and J gave up 5 bases, with 16 bases separating them. The CDR3 has 16 amino acids. The germline gives CDR1 MNHEY, CDR2 SMNVEV (reference sequence).

This clone was found a few times. The chain carries TRBV25-1 and TRBJ2-6, with D unresolved. The length of the CDR3 is 13 residues. The germline V gene encodes CDR1 MGHDK and CDR2 SYGVNS. Trimming took off 8 bases at V and 1 base at J, with 6 bases between the two ends. The CDR3 sequence is CASLRSGANVLTF. CDR3 DNA sequence: TGTGCCAGCCTAAGATCTGGGGCCAACGTCCTGACTTTC.

This chain uses TRBV28 with TRBJ2-7; no reliable D call. Germline loops: CDR1 MDHEN, CDR2 SYDVKM. CDR3 length: 10 amino acids. V lost 8 bases, J lost 6 bases, and 8 bases lay in between. DNA for the CDR3: TGTGCCAGCGAATCGGGCGAGCAGTACTTC. Translation gives CASESGEQYF. Full variable domain (rest looked up from reference TRBV28 and TRBJ2-7): DVKVTQSSRYLVKRTGEKVFLECVQDMDHENMFWYRQDPGLGLRLIYFSYDVKMKEKGDIPEGYSVSREKKERFSLILESASTNQTSMYLCASESGEQYFGPGTRLTVT.